The entry that follows covers one T cell receptor (beta chain) sequence. Its antigen is undetermined. Within the sample, other DNA sequences also encode this same CDR3. Trimming cost V 4 bases and J 6 bases; bases outside gene matches: 3. Germline CDR1 and CDR2: MNHNS and SASEGT. This CDR3 is 14 amino acids long. The data were taken from a study of shared clonotypes between healthy human individuals. In the study overall: Researchers assigned three CD4 naive, three CD4 memory, two CD8 naive and one CD8 memory plate to each donor. Study-wide results and limits: Represented genetic and exposure-history diversity was restricted by having few donors. Shared clonotypes across all four donors exceeded non-shared ones in generation probability.

Assay used: immunoSEQ multiplex PCR; TCRdb lists only in-frame clones, some missing. Among roughly 1 million clones, around 78% were seen once, and the ten largest hold 0.5% to 0.6%. Sequencing used memory CD4+ T cells from PBMCs. Sample subset: CD45RA-negative fraction. V usage is TRBV6-1 and J usage is TRBJ2-2; the match to TRBD1 covers 9 bases. This receptor was obtained from a man between 18 and 35 years old in good health. Some clones in this sample may be carry-over from other donors' samples. The CDR3 DNA is TGTGCCAGCAGTGGAGACAGGGGGGCCGGGGAGCTGTTTTTT. Protein sequence: CASSGDRGAGELFF.